Below are 2 T cell receptor beta chains sequenced from a single sample in a study of shared clonotypes between healthy human individuals. Clones were sequenced by immunoSEQ multiplex PCR, and TCRdb holds only the in-frame ones, with some missing. The table lists about 2.4 million clones, 80% to 95% of them singletons, with roughly 0.39% in the top ten. The sequencing sample was made of naive CD4+ T cells from PBMCs. As for subset: CD45RA+ positively selected. The receptors originated from a man between 18 and 29 years old in good health. Some clones in this sample may be carry-over from other donors' samples.

The chain recombines TRBV4-1 with TRBJ1-4, with 7 positions matching TRBD1. CDR1 and CDR2 (germline): MGHRA, YSYEKL. Unmatched junction bases numbered 6, after V lost 0 bases and J lost 8 bases. The CDR3 runs 15 residues. In DNA, the CDR3 is TGCGCCAGCAGCCAAGAAGCGGGCAGGGGGGAAAAACTGTTTTTT. This encodes CASSQEAGRGEKLFF.

The chain employs TRBV5-4 and TRBJ2-3, with 10 bases that match TRBD2. Germline values: CDR1 SGHNT, CDR2 YYREEE (reference sequence). With V trimmed by 4 bases and J by 3 bases, 5 bases remained unmatched. The CDR3 has 15 amino acids. For the CDR3, the DNA is TGTGCCAGCAGCCTAGCGGGGGCCTGGACAGATACGCAGTATTTT. This gives the protein CASSLAGAWTDTQYF.